The 25 T cell receptor beta chains below all came from one sample that was sequenced in a study of T cell responses to AZD1222 COVID-19 vaccine. The method was immunoSEQ multiplex PCR; TCRdb's version includes in-frame clones alone and lacks a portion of them. The sample lists more than 60,000 clones, 85% seen once, with approximately 18% in the top ten. The sequencing here drew on peripheral blood, taken on day 0 of AZD1222 vaccination. These receptors all come from an adult in good health.

This clone was observed once. The rearrangement links TRBV3-1 (or the pseudogene TRBV3-2) to TRBJ1-2, with a weak D call TRBD1 (5 bases). The CDR3 runs 15 residues. V dropped 2 bases and J dropped 5 bases, with 15 bases sitting between them. Germline V lookup: CDR1 LGHDT, CDR2 YNNKEL (reference sequence). The CDR3 spells CASSQIGVIWYGYTF. Here the CDR3 DNA reads TGTGCCAGCAGCCAAATAGGGGTAATTTGGTATGGCTACACCTTC.

V and J are TRBV9 and TRBJ1-5; unclear D gene. Per the germline V gene, CDR1 is SGDLS and CDR2 is YYNGEE. The V and J ends lost 0 bases and 3 bases respectively, with 4 bases between them. The CDR3 extends over 13 amino acids. In nucleotides, the CDR3 is TGTGCCAGCAGCGTAGTTGACAATCAGCCCCAGCATTTT. Amino acid sequence: CASSVVDNQPQHF.

This chain connects TRBV4-2 to TRBJ1-2; 7 bases are shared with TRBD1. The ends lost 4 bases at V and 8 bases at J; junction bases unmatched: 10. CDR3 length: 14 amino acids. Germline CDR1 and CDR2: LGHNA and YNFKEQ. The CDR3 DNA reads TGTGCCAGCAGCCCCGGGACAGCGTCGATCGGCTACACCTTC. This codes for CASSPGTASIGYTF.

This clone was counted only a few times. The V call is TRBV5-1, the J call TRBJ1-5, with TRBD1 identical over 7 bases. The length of the CDR3 is 16 residues. Germline V CDR1 and CDR2: SGHRS, YFSETQ. The junction had 10 bases not matched to a gene; V was cut back by 4 bases and J by 3 bases. CDR3 region: CASSGEGGRDNQPQHF. The CDR3 DNA reads TGCGCCAGCAGCGGCGAAGGGGGCCGAGACAATCAGCCCCAGCATTTT. Variable domain in full (rest from reference TRBV5-1 and TRBJ1-5): KAGVTQTPRYLIKTRGQQVTLSCSPISGHRSVSWYQQTPGQGLQFLFEYFSETQRNKGNFPGRFSGRQFSNSRSEMNVSTLELGDSALYLCASSGEGGRDNQPQHFGDGTRLSIL.

The chain has TRBV29-1 and TRBJ1-2, with TRBD1 matching 7 bases. V shed 4 bases and J 4 bases; nucleotides not matched to a gene: 6. The germline V gene has CDR1 SQVTM and CDR2 ANQGSEA. CDR3 length: 13 amino acids. Written as DNA, the CDR3 is TGCAGCGTTGTAAGTTCAGGGGGCTATGGCTACACCTTC. It translates to CSVVSSGGYGYTF.

The chain has TRBV4-1 and TRBJ2-4, with TRBD1 matching over 7 bases. The CDR3 totals 17 residues. Germline assignment: CDR1 MGHRA and CDR2 YSYEKL. V dropped 4 bases and J dropped 0; count of bases not matched to a gene: 9. The CDR3 reads CASSLQADRLAKNIQYF. The CDR3 DNA reads TGCGCCAGCAGCCTCCAAGCGGACAGGTTAGCCAAAAACATTCAGTACTTC.

The chain joins TRBV6-5 to TRBJ2-3, with 8 bases fitting TRBD1. After removal of 7 bases from V and 4 bases from J, the junction contained 7 bases not matched to a gene. Germline assignment: CDR1 MNHEY and CDR2 SVGAGI. The CDR3 spans 14 residues. The CDR3, as DNA: TGTGCCAGCAAGACTGGACAGGGCCCAGATACGCAGTATTTT. Residues: CASKTGQGPDTQYF.

The table lists this clone with a count of one. The V call is TRBV9, the J call TRBJ1-6; D remains unclear. The CDR3 consists of 13 residues. Germline V gives CDR1 SGDLS, CDR2 YYNGEE. Trimming left V 4 bases short and J 9 bases short, with 11 bases between. The CDR3 spells CASSPDWFSPLHF. In DNA form, the CDR3 reads TGTGCCAGCAGCCCAGACTGGTTTTCACCCCTCCACTTT. The entire variable domain, with the rest obtained from reference TRBV9 and TRBJ1-6, is as follows: DSGVTQTPKHLITATGQRVTLRCSPRSGDLSVYWYQQSLDQGLQFLIQYYNGEERAKGNILERFSAQQFPDLHSELNLSSLELGDSALYFCASSPDWFSPLHFGNGTRLTVT.

This clone appeared once. The chain carries TRBV2 and TRBJ1-1; D perhaps matches TRBD1 (6 bases). Between the trimmed V and J ends, which lost 4 bases and 1 base, there was a span of 10 bases. The CDR3 extends over 14 amino acids. Germline CDR1 SNHLY, CDR2 FYNNEI. This chain's CDR3 is CASSGAGANTEAFF. The CDR3 DNA is TGTGCCAGCAGTGGCGCAGGGGCGAACACTGAAGCTTTCTTT.

J is TRBJ1-1 and V is TRBV5-1, with 7 bases lining up with TRBD1. Germline V gene lookup returns CDR1 SGHRS and CDR2 YFSETQ. With 0 bases clipped from V and 3 bases from J, the junction kept 11 bases outside the gene matches. The CDR3 covers 17 residues. The DNA for the CDR3 is TGCGCCAGCAGCTTGGCCATTGCAGGGGGGTGGGACACTGAAGCTTTCTTT. Translated, it gives CASSLAIAGGWDTEAFF.

The gene calls are TRBV12-3 or TRBV12-4 and TRBJ2-1; D might be TRBD1 or TRBD2, each matching 5 bases. The CDR3 sequence is 13 residues long. Trimming took off 0 bases at V and 10 bases at J, with 10 bases between the two ends. CDR3 bases: TGTGCCAGCAGTTTAGCGAAATGGGGGGAGCAGTTCTTC. Its protein product is CASSLAKWGEQFF.

The chain is built from TRBV5-6 and TRBJ2-2, with unresolved D. The germline V gene has CDR1 SGHDT and CDR2 YYEEEE. The V end was cut by 0 bases, the J end by 7 bases, with 10 bases between. The CDR3 has 14 residues. The CDR3 region has the DNA TGTGCCAGCAGCTTGGTACAGATGGGCGGGGAGCTGTTTTTT. Translation gives CASSLVQMGGELFF. Supplemented by reference TRBV5-6 and TRBJ2-2, the full variable domain reads DAGVTQSPTHLIKTRGQQVTLRCSPKSGHDTVSWYQQALGQGPQFIFQYYEEEERQRGNFPDRFSGHQFPNYSSELNVNALLLGDSALYLCASSLVQMGGELFFGEGSRLTVL.

The chain joins TRBV12-3 or TRBV12-4 to TRBJ2-7; TRBD2 agrees at 7 bases. V shed 7 bases, J shed 5 bases, and the junction held 8 bases outside the gene matches. There are 13 residues in the CDR3. The chain's CDR3 is CASTLGRYHEQYF. CDR3 in DNA: TGTGCCAGCACCCTCGGGAGGTATCACGAGCAGTACTTC.

The chain links TRBV7-2 to TRBJ2-7; D unresolved. Germline lookup yields CDR1 SGHTA and CDR2 FQGNSA. Trimming cost V 5 bases and J 0 bases, with 20 bases left between them. This CDR3 spans 17 amino acids. The CDR3 loop reads CASSRRTGQLSSYEQYF. The CDR3 coding sequence is TGTGCCAGCAGCAGACGCACCGGCCAGCTCAGCTCCTACGAGCAGTACTTC.

This clone was seen a single time. The DNA of the CDR3 is TGCGCCAGCAAGCAGGGGCCCCAGGTCGAAGGCTACACCTTC. It encodes CASKQGPQVEGYTF. The chain employs TRBV10-2 and TRBJ1-2; D possibly corresponds to TRBD1 (6 bases). The ends were cut back, 7 bases at V and 8 bases at J, with 20 bases in the middle. Germline loops: CDR1 WSHSY, CDR2 SAAADI. The CDR3 is made up of 14 amino acids.

The chain recombines TRBV7-2 with TRBJ2-1; D gene uncertain. Germline CDR1 and CDR2: SGHTA and FQGNSA. Between the trimmed V and J ends, which lost 1 base and 7 bases, there was a span of 14 bases. The CDR3 contains 15 residues. CDR3 DNA: TGTGCCAGCAGCTTAGGGCCCCCTACTACTAATGAGCAGTTCTTC. Its protein is CASSLGPPTTNEQFF. Looking up the rest from reference TRBV7-2 and TRBJ2-1 gives the full variable domain: GAGVSQSPSNKVTEKGKDVELRCDPISGHTALYWYRQSLGQGLEFLIYFQGNSAPDKSGLPSDRFSAERTGGSVSTLTIQRTQQEDSAVYLCASSLGPPTTNEQFFGPGTRLTVL.

The gene calls are TRBV10-1 and TRBJ2-3; 11 bases fit TRBD1. The trim removed 8 bases at V and 2 bases at J, leaving 9 bases unmatched. CDR3 length: 16 residues. Germline CDR1 reads WNHNN; CDR2 reads SYGVQD (reference sequence). CDR3 region: CASRRGTGGDTDTQYF. The CDR3 nucleotides are TGCGCCAGCCGCCGAGGGACAGGGGGTGACACAGATACGCAGTATTTT.

The rearrangement joins TRBV6-5 to TRBJ1-1; a weak D match, TRBD1 (6 bases). The germline CDR1 and CDR2 sequences are MNHEY and SVGAGI. The CDR3 sequence is 13 residues long. The V and J ends lost 6 bases and 1 base respectively, with 9 bases between them. CDR3 amino acids: CASRKDRNTEAFF. CDR3 bases: TGTGCCAGCAGAAAGGACAGGAACACTGAAGCTTTCTTT.

V gene TRBV28 combines with J gene TRBJ1-5, with 8 positions matching TRBD1. Per germline, CDR1 MDHEN and CDR2 SYDVKM. The CDR3 covers 14 residues. J was trimmed by 6 bases and V by 6 bases; bases with no gene match: 7. The CDR3 bases are TGTGCCAGCAGCCTAGGGACAGGCTTTCAGCCCCAGCATTTT. Residues: CASSLGTGFQPQHF. The full variable domain, completed using reference TRBV28 and TRBJ1-5, is DVKVTQSSRYLVKRTGEKVFLECVQDMDHENMFWYRQDPGLGLRLIYFSYDVKMKEKGDIPEGYSVSREKKERFSLILESASTNQTSMYLCASSLGTGFQPQHFGDGTRLSIL.

The chain links TRBV9 to TRBJ1-1; D perhaps matches TRBD1 (6 bases). The germline V gene encodes CDR1 SGDLS and CDR2 YYNGEE. This CDR3 has 11 residues. The V and J ends lost 3 bases and 7 bases respectively, with 7 bases between them. The CDR3 is CASSGGGEAFF. As DNA, the CDR3 is TGTGCCAGCAGCGGAGGGGGTGAAGCTTTCTTT.

The chain couples TRBV6-1 to TRBJ1-3; D is possibly TRBD1 (6 bases). The germline V gene encodes CDR1 MNHNS and CDR2 SASEGT. CDR3 length: 14 residues. Deletions cut 5 bases from V and 0 bases from J, with 8 bases between. The CDR3 DNA sequence: TGTGCCAGCAGTCCAGGGGACTCTGGAAACACCATATATTTT. Translated: CASSPGDSGNTIYF.

A few counts support this clone. The chain uses TRBV18 and TRBJ2-5, with D unresolved. This CDR3 spans 17 amino acids. V lost 2 bases and J lost 5, with 21 bases in between. Per germline, CDR1 KGHSH and CDR2 LQKENI. This CDR3 reads CASSPGVFNSIRETQYF. DNA of the CDR3: TGTGCCAGCTCACCAGGGGTTTTTAACTCAATCCGGGAGACCCAGTACTTC.

This clone was counted only a few times. The V gene is TRBV12-3 or TRBV12-4, the J gene TRBJ1-2; possible D gene TRBD1, 5 bases. CDR3 length equals 13 residues. V dropped 1 base and J dropped 9 bases, with 12 bases sitting between them. CDR3 residues: CASSLEGGTSYTF. For the CDR3, the DNA is TGTGCCAGCAGTTTAGAGGGCGGGACGAGCTACACCTTC.

This clone has only a few counts. Within the sample, other DNA sequences also encode this same CDR3. The V call is TRBV30, the J call TRBJ1-6; D possibly corresponds to TRBD1 (5 bases). The CDR3 sequence is 15 residues long. The V and J ends lost 0 bases and 7 bases respectively, with 13 bases between them. CDR1 and CDR2 (germline): GTSNPN, SVGIG (reference sequence). In DNA, the CDR3 is TGTGCCTGGAGTGTAACCCAGGGAAGGAATTCACCCCTCCACTTT. It is translated as CAWSVTQGRNSPLHF.

In this sample, this clone turned up once. The chain has TRBV7-9 and TRBJ2-2, with D perhaps matching TRBD1 (5 bases). V lost 1 base and J 7 bases, leaving 7 bases between the germline ends. Looked up from germline, CDR1 is SEHNR and CDR2 is FQNEAQ (reference sequence). The length of the CDR3 is 13 residues. CDR3 region: CASSLVGDGELFF. The CDR3, as DNA: TGTGCCAGCAGCTTAGTAGGGGACGGGGAGCTGTTTTTT.